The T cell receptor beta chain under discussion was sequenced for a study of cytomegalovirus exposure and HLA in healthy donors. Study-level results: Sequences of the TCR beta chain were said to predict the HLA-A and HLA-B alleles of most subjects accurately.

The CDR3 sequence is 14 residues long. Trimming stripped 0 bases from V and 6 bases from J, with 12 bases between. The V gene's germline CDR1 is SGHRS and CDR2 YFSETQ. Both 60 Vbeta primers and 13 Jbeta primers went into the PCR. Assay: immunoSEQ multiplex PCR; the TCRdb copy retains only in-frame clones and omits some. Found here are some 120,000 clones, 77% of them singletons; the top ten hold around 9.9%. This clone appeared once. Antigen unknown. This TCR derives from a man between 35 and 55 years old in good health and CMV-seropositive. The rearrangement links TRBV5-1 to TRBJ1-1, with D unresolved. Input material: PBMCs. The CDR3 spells CASSLAERAAEAFF. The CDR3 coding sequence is TGCGCCAGCAGCTTGGCCGAGAGGGCTGCTGAAGCTTTCTTT. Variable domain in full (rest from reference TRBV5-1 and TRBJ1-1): KAGVTQTPRYLIKTRGQQVTLSCSPISGHRSVSWYQQTPGQGLQFLFEYFSETQRNKGNFPGRFSGRQFSNSRSEMNVSTLELGDSALYLCASSLAERAAEAFFGQGTRLTVV.